This T cell receptor beta chain comes out of a study of technical replicates of blood from a handful of donors. This CDR3 is 14 amino acids long. The germline V gene encodes CDR1 MNHEY and CDR2 SMNVEV (reference sequence). V lost 2 bases, J lost 6 bases, and 14 bases lay in between. TCRdb's table, derived via immunoSEQ multiplex PCR, lists solely in-frame clones and lacks some. Of 75,000 to 95,000 clones listed, 90% to 95% are singletons. Input material: T cells isolated from PBMCs. This sequence joins TRBV27 and TRBJ2-7; D perhaps matches TRBD2 (6 bases). This clonotype was obtained from a human donor in good health. CDR3 amino acids: CASSLRRESVEQYF. For the CDR3, the DNA is TGTGCCAGCAGTTTACGGCGGGAAAGCGTCGAGCAGTACTTC.